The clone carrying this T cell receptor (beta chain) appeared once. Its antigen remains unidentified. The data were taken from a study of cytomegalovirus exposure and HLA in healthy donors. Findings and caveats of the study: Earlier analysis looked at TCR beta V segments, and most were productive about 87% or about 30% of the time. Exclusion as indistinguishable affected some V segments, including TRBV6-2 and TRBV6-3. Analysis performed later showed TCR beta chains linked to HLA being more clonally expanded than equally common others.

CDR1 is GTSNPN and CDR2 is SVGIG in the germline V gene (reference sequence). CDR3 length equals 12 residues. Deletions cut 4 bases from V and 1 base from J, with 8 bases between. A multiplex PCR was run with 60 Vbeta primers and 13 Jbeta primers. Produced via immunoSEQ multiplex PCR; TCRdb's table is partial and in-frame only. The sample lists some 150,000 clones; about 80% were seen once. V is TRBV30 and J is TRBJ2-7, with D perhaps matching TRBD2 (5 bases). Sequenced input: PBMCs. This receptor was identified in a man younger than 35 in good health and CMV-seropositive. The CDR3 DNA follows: TGTGCCTGGAACGGAGGTTCCTACGAGCAGTACTTC. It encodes CAWNGGSYEQYF.